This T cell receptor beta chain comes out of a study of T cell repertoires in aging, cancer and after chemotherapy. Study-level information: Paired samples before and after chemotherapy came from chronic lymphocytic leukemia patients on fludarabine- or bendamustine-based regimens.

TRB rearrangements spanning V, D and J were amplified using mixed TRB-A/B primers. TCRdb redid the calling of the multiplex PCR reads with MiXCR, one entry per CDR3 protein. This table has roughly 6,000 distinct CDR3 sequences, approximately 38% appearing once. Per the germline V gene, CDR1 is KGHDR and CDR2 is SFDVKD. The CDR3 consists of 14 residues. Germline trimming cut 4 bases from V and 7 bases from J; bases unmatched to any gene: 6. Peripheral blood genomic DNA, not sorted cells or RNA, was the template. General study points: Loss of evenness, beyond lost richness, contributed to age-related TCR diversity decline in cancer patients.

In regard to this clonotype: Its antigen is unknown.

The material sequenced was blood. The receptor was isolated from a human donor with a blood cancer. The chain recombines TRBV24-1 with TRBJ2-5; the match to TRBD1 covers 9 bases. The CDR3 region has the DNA TGTGCCACCAGTGACCCGGGACAGGGCCCGACCCAGTACTTC. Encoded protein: CATSDPGQGPTQYF.